This TCR beta chain was identified in a study of blood T cell repertoires in COVID-19. Background on the study: The study drew acute and convalescent COVID-19 samples from the United States, Italy and Spain. T cells, B-cell-depleted T cells, or PBMCs provided the cDNA or gDNA that served as material.

In the source study's methods: Estimated nucleated cell counts came from reference gene primer amplification. The assay was immunoSEQ multiplex PCR, and TCRdb's table has in-frame clones only and misses some. The DNA gave D and trimming, while V, J and clone size come from that table. The table includes just under 65,000 clones, around 83% detected once. V trimming: 3 bases; J trimming: 2 bases; junction bases outside the gene matches: 4. From germline, CDR1 is SGHRS and CDR2 YFSETQ. CDR3 length: 15 amino acids. This TCR was sampled from a human donor in a cohort sampled during active COVID-19. V and J are TRBV5-1 and TRBJ1-2; 10 nucleotides line up with TRBD1. The sequenced sample was peripheral blood. In DNA, the CDR3 is TGCGCCAGCAGCTCCGGGACAGGGGTAAACTATGGCTACACCTTC. It is translated as CASSSGTGVNYGYTF.